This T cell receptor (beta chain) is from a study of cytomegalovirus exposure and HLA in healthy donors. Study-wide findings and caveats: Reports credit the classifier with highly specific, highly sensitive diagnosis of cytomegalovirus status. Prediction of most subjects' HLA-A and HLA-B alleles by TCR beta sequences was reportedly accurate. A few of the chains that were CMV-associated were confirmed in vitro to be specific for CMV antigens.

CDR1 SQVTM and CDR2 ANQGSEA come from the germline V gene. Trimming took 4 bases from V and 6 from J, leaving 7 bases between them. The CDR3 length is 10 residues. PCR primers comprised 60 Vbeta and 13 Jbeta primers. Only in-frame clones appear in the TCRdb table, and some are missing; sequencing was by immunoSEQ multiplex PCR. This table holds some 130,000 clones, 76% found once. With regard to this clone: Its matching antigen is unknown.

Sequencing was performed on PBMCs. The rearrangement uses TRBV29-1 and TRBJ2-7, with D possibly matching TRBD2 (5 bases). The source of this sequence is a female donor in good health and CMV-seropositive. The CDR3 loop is CSVVGLEQYF. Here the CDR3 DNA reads TGCAGCGTTGTAGGACTCGAGCAGTACTTC.